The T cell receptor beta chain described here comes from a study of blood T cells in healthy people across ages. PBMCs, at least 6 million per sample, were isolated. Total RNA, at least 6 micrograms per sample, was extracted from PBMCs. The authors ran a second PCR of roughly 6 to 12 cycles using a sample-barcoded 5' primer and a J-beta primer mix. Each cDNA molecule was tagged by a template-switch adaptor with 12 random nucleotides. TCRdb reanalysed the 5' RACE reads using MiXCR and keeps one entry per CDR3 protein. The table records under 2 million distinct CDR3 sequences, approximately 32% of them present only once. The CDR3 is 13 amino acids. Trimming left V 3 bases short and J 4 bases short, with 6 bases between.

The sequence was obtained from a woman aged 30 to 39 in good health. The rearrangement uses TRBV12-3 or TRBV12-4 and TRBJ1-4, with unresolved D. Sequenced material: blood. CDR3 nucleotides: TGTGCCAGCAGTTTTGGCATTAATGAAAAACTGTTTTTT. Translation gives CASSFGINEKLFF.